These T cell receptor beta chains were read from a single sample in a study of a mutant IDH1 vaccine in newly diagnosed glioma. The antigens for these receptors are not known. TCRdb keeps only in-frame clones here, not all; method: immunoSEQ multiplex PCR. The sample has approximately 60,000 clones; approximately 87% are singletons. This material consisted of PBMCs, taken from a glioma patient whose treatment included an IDH1 peptide vaccine. All receptors come from a man aged 40-55 years with glioma. Each CDR3 is given with its conserved first and last residue. A D gene is named only where the DNA matches it firmly. Clone size, where shown, is once, few, many, or a class for clones that have expanded.

TRBJ1-2 | TRBV11-3 | . | TRBD1 | 14 | CASSSQGAGYGYTF | TGTGCCAGCAGCTCCCAGGGGGCCGGGTATGGCTACACCTTC
TRBJ2-1 | TRBV6-5 | . | . | 15 | CASRSRANRDNEQFF | TGTGCCAGCAGGTCCCGGGCCAATCGGGACAATGAGCAGTTCTTC
TRBJ2-1 | TRBV7-9 | . | TRBD1 | 14 | CASSLGTGHNEQFF | TGTGCCAGCAGCTTGGGGACAGGCCACAATGAGCAGTTCTTC
TRBJ1-1 | TRBV9 | . | . | 15 | CASSGGQNMNTEAFF | TGTGCCAGCAGCGGCGGACAGAACATGAACACTGAAGCTTTCTTT
TRBJ2-1 | TRBV6-5 | . | . | 15 | CASSPQGGDYNEQFF | TGTGCCAGCAGTCCTCAAGGGGGAGATTACAATGAGCAGTTCTTC
TRBJ2-7 | TRBV7-2 | . | . | 13 | CASSLGSTGEQYF | TGTGCCAGCAGCTTAGGATCAACGGGGGAGCAGTACTTC
TRBJ2-7 | TRBV7-7 | . | TRBD2 | 15 | CASSLLTSGRYEQYF | TGTGCTAGCAGCTTATTAACTAGCGGGAGATACGAGCAGTACTTC
TRBJ1-1 | TRBV18 | . | . | 16 | CASSPRSRAMNTEAFF | TGTGCCAGCTCACCACGCAGCAGGGCTATGAACACTGAAGCTTTCTTT
TRBJ2-3 | TRBV5-1 | . | TRBD1 | 12 | CASSPVRDRQYF | TGCGCCAGCAGCCCGGTTCGGGACAGGCAGTATTTT
TRBJ1-1 | TRBV19 | . | . | 15 | CASSISDTLNTEAFF | TGTGCCAGTAGTATATCGGACACATTGAACACTGAAGCTTTCTTT
TRBJ2-7 | TRBV4-1 | . | TRBD2 | 16 | CASSQGLAGVSYEQYF | TGCGCCAGCAGCCAAGGGCTAGCGGGGGTCTCCTACGAGCAGTACTTC
TRBJ1-5 | TRBV4-1 | . | . | 15 | CASSQEWVGNQPQHF | TGCGCCAGCAGCCAAGAATGGGTGGGCAATCAGCCCCAGCATTTT
TRBJ2-7 | TRBV9 | . | TRBD2 | 14 | CASSVGTRNYEQYF | TGTGCCAGCAGCGTAGGGACTAGGAACTACGAGCAGTACTTC
TRBJ1-4 | TRBV7-2 | . | . | 15 | CASSPVAATNEKLFF | TGTGCCAGCAGCCCGGTGGCTGCAACTAATGAAAAACTGTTTTTT
TRBJ2-3 | TRBV6-5 | . | . | 13 | CASRTGYTDTQYF | TGTGCCAGCAGGACGGGCTACACAGATACGCAGTATTTT
TRBJ1-2 | TRBV5-1 | . | . | 13 | CASSLDRVAGYTF | TGCGCCAGCAGCTTGGACAGGGTGGCCGGCTACACCTTC
TRBJ1-2 | TRBV7-9 | . | . | 12 | CASSFGGEGYTF | TGTGCCAGCAGCTTTGGGGGGGAAGGCTACACCTTC
TRBJ2-1 | TRBV5-6 | . | . | 13 | CASSFVNLNEQFF | TGTGCCAGCAGCTTTGTCAACCTCAATGAGCAGTTCTTC
TRBJ1-5 | TRBV5-1 | . | . | 15 | CASSVTGHSNQPQHF | TGCGCCAGCAGCGTGACAGGACATAGCAATCAGCCCCAGCATTTT
TRBJ2-7 | TRBV6-1 | . | . | 12 | CATLMGAYEQYF | TGTGCCACCCTCATGGGGGCCTACGAGCAGTACTTC
TRBJ1-5 | TRBV9 | . | . | 15 | CASSVGSGYNQPQHF | TGTGCCAGCAGCGTAGGGTCCGGGTACAATCAGCCCCAGCATTTT
TRBJ2-1 | TRBV6-5 | . | TRBD2 | 15 | CASSPWGGAFNEQFF | TGTGCCAGCAGTCCCTGGGGGGGAGCCTTCAATGAGCAGTTCTTC
TRBJ1-2 | TRBV14 | . | TRBD1 | 14 | CASSRRGQGGGYTF | TGTGCCAGCAGCCGACGGGGACAGGGTGGCGGCTACACCTTC
TRBJ2-2 | TRBV5-1 | . | TRBD1 | 16 | CASSSTGGLNTGELFF | TGCGCCAGCAGCAGTACAGGGGGTTTGAACACCGGGGAGCTGTTTTTT
TRBJ1-5 | TRBV7-2 | . | . | 16 | CASSLSSGRYNQPQHF | TGTGCCAGCAGCTTAAGTAGTGGACGGTACAATCAGCCCCAGCATTTT
TRBJ1-1 | TRBV20-1 | few | . | 10 | CSAGDTEAFF | TGCAGTGCTGGAGACACTGAAGCTTTCTTT
TRBJ1-1 | TRBV4-1 | . | . | 14 | CASSRGLTNTEAFF | TGCGCCAGCAGCCGGGGACTGACGAACACTGAAGCTTTCTTT
TRBJ2-3 | TRBV28 | . | TRBD2 | 15 | CASRGSSGSADTQYF | TGTGCCAGCAGGGGGAGTAGCGGGAGTGCAGATACGCAGTATTTT
TRBJ2-2 | TRBV7-8 | once | . | 14 | CASSNDLFTGELFF | TGTGCCAGCAGCAATGATCTATTTACCGGGGAGCTGTTTTTT
TRBJ2-3 | TRBV4-1 | . | . | 15 | CASSPWRGSTDTQYF | TGCGCCAGCAGCCCCTGGAGGGGTAGCACAGATACGCAGTATTTT
TRBJ2-1 | TRBV6-1 | . | . | 14 | CASSTLTSPREQFF | TGTGCCAGCTCTACCTTGACTAGTCCACGTGAGCAGTTCTTC
TRBJ2-7 | TRBV6-5 | . | . | 13 | CASSWGRSYEQYF | TGTGCCAGCAGTTGGGGCAGGAGCTACGAGCAGTACTTC
TRBJ1-2 | TRBV5-4 | . | . | 12 | CASSPGLYGYTF | TGTGCCAGCAGCCCCGGACTGTATGGCTACACCTTC
TRBJ2-2 | TRBV11-3 | once | . | 16 | CASSPPGSASAGELFF | TGTGCCAGCAGCCCTCCTGGTTCCGCCTCAGCTGGGGAGCTGTTTTTT
TRBJ1-3 | TRBV19 | . | . | 14 | CASTLGLAGNTIYF | TGTGCCAGTACCCTGGGTTTAGCCGGAAACACCATATATTTT
TRBJ1-2 | TRBV5-1 | once | TRBD1 | 14 | CASSPGGSKYGYTF | TGCGCCAGCAGCCCAGGGGGGAGCAAGTATGGCTACACCTTC
TRBJ2-4 | TRBV6-5 | . | . | 11 | CASSGENIQYF | TGTGCCAGCAGCGGGGAGAACATTCAGTACTTC
TRBJ1-5 | TRBV4-1 | . | . | 16 | CASSQDIGTVGWPQHF | TGCGCCAGCAGCCAAGATATCGGGACGGTAGGTTGGCCCCAGCATTTT
TRBJ1-2 | TRBV5-6 | . | . | 14 | CASSLRPESYGYTF | TGTGCCAGCAGCTTGCGTCCTGAGAGCTATGGCTACACCTTC
TRBJ1-1 | TRBV27 | . | TRBD1 | 15 | CASSWVTGGNTEAFF | TGTGCCAGCAGTTGGGTGACAGGGGGCAACACTGAAGCTTTCTTT
TRBJ1-2 | TRBV27 | . | . | 15 | CASSFIGQELYGYTF | TGTGCCAGCAGTTTCATTGGCCAGGAGCTGTATGGCTACACCTTC
TRBJ1-5 | TRBV18 | . | . | 15 | CASSPAGQINQPQHF | TGTGCCAGCTCCCCCGCCGGGCAGATCAATCAGCCCCAGCATTTT
TRBJ2-3 | TRBV12-5 | . | . | 15 | CASGLVGGHTDTQYF | TGTGCTAGTGGTTTGGTAGGCGGGCACACAGATACGCAGTATTTT
TRBJ1-1 | TRBV7-9 | . | . | 15 | CASSSLGKVGTEAFF | TGTGCCAGCAGCTCCCTCGGAAAGGTGGGCACTGAAGCTTTCTTT
TRBJ1-2 | TRBV5-4 | . | . | 16 | CASSLGSSPREYGYTF | TGTGCCAGCAGCTTGGGCAGTTCACCTCGAGAGTATGGCTACACCTTC
TRBJ1-2 | TRBV5-1 | . | . | 15 | CASSRDGSRNYGYTF | TGCGCCAGCAGCCGCGACGGGAGTAGGAACTATGGCTACACCTTC
TRBJ2-6 | TRBV7-2 | . | . | 18 | CASSLVLSGSSGANVLTF | TGTGCCAGCAGCTTAGTCCTTAGCGGAAGCTCTGGGGCCAACGTCCTGACTTTC
TRBJ1-5 | TRBV2 | . | TRBD1 | 16 | CASSGAGTGYGQPQHF | TGTGCCAGCAGTGGAGCCGGGACAGGGTACGGTCAGCCCCAGCATTTT
TRBJ1-5 | TRBV7-2 | . | . | 15 | CASSVTVGSNQPQHF | TGTGCCAGCAGCGTAACAGTTGGAAGCAATCAGCCCCAGCATTTT
TRBJ2-5 | TRBV2 | . | . | 15 | CASIKDTRGRETQYF | TGTGCCAGCATCAAGGACACAAGGGGGAGGGAGACCCAGTACTTC